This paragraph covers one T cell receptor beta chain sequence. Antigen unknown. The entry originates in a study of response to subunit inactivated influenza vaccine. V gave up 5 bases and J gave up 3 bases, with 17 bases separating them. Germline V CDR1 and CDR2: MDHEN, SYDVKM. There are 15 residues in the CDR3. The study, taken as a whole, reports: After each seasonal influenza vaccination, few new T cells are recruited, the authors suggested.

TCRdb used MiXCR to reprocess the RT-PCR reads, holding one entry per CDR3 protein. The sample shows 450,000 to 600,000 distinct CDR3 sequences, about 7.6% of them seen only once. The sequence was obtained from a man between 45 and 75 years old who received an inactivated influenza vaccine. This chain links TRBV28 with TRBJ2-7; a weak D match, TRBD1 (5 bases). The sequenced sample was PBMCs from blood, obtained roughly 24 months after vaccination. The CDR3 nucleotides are TGTGCCAGCAGTCCTCCCCTGGCAGGGCTCTACGAGCAGTACTTC. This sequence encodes CASSPPLAGLYEQYF.